This T cell receptor (beta chain) was recovered during a study of graft-versus-host responses after intestinal transplantation. Whole-study context: Once they had received anti-thymocyte globulin induction, all recipients took tacrolimus and steroids for about 3 years.

Sequencing used immunoSEQ multiplex PCR; TCRdb keeps in-frame clones, though not all of them. The repertoire holds 40,000 or so clones, with 85% to 95% as singletons. Remarks on this clone: Its target is unknown.

The length of the CDR3 is 15 residues. The V end lost 0 bases, the J end lost 3 bases, and 9 bases lay between the germline ends. Germline CDR1 reads MNHEY; CDR2 reads SVGAGI. The study, taken as a whole, reports: Individuals who had graft-donor T cell macrochimerism had allografts that showed high graft-versus-host to host-versus-graft clonal ratios. Recipient marrow harbored GvH clones, some of which surfaced first in ileum or blood.

This chain joins TRBV6-5 and TRBJ1-5; D might be TRBD1 (6 bases). The input for sequencing was PBMCs, taken around 720 days after intestinal transplantation. This TCR was sampled from a human patient who received an intestinal transplant, so some T cells may come from the graft donor. CDR3 region: CASSYSGQHNQPQHF. The CDR3 coding sequence is TGTGCCAGCAGTTACTCTGGACAGCACAATCAGCCCCAGCATTTT.